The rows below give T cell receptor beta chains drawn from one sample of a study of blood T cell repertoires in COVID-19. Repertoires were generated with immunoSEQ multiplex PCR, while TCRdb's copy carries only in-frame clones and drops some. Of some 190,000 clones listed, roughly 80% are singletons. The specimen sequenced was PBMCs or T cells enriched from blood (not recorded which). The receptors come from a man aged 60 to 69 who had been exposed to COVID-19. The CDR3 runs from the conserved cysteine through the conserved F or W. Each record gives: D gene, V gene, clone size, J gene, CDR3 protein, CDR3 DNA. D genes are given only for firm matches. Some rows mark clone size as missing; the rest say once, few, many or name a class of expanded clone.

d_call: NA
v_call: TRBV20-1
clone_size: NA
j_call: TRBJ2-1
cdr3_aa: CSAPEFNEQFF
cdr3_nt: TGCAGTGCCCCAGAATTCAATGAGCAGTTCTTC

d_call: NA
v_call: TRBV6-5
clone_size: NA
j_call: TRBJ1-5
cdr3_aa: CASSSTFRQPQHF
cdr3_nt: TGTGCCAGCAGTTCCACTTTTCGGCAGCCCCAGCATTTT

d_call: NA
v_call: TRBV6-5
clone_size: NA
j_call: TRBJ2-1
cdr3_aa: CASSSIGGRNEQFF
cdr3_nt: TGTGCCAGCAGTTCGATCGGGGGAAGGAATGAGCAGTTCTTC

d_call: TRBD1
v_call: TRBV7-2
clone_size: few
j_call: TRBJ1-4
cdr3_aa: CASSSYRGDEKLFF
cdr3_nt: TGTGCCAGCAGCTCGTACAGGGGAGACGAAAAACTGTTTTTT

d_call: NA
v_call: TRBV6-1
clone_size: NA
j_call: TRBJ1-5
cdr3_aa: CASSETGPNQPQHF
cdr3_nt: TGTGCCAGCAGTGAGACAGGACCTAATCAGCCCCAGCATTTT

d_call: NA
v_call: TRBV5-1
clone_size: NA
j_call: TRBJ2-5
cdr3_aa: CASSLAGAETQYF
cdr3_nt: TGCGCCAGCAGCTTGGCTGGGGCGGAGACCCAGTACTTC

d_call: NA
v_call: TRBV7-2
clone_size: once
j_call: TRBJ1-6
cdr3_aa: CASSFRAPSSYNSPLHF
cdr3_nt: TGTGCCAGCAGCTTCCGTGCTCCGAGCTCCTATAATTCACCCCTCCACTTT

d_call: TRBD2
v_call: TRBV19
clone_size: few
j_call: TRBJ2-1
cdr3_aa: CASSALAKNNEQFF
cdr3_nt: TGTGCCAGTAGTGCACTAGCGAAAAACAATGAGCAGTTCTTC

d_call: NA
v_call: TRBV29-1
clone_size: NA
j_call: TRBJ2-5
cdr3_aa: CSVVVQETQYF
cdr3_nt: TGCAGCGTTGTAGTGCAAGAGACCCAGTACTTC

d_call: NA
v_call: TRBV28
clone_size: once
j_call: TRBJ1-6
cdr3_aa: CASSLYAESSYNSPLHF
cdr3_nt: TGTGCCAGCAGTTTATACGCGGAGAGCTCCTATAATTCACCCCTCCACTTT

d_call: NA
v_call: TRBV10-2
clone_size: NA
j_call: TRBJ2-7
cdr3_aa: CASSEIPGTSKSYEQYF
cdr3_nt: TGCGCCAGCAGTGAAATTCCCGGGACAAGCAAGTCCTACGAGCAGTACTTC

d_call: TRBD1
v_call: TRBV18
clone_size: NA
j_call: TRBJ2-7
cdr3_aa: CASSPRGQGAVHEQYF
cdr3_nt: TGTGCCAGCTCACCACGTGGTCAGGGGGCCGTTCACGAGCAGTACTTC

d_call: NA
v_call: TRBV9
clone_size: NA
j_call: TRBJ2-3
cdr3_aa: CASSVDDGRVDTQYF
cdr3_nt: TGTGCCAGCAGCGTAGATGATGGCAGGGTGGATACGCAGTATTTT

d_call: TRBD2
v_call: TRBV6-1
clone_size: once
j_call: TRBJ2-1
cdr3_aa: CASSEKFLAGTHEQFF
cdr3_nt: TGTGCCAGCAGTGAAAAGTTTCTAGCGGGAACGCACGAGCAGTTCTTC

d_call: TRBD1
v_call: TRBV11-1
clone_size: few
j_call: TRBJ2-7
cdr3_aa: CASSPRDRSDEQYF
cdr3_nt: TGTGCCAGCAGCCCCCGGGACAGGTCCGACGAGCAGTACTTC

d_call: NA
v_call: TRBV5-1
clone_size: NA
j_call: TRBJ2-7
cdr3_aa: CASSLVPGAHLSEQYF
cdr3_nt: TGCGCCAGCAGCTTGGTTCCGGGAGCCCACCTAAGCGAGCAGTACTTC

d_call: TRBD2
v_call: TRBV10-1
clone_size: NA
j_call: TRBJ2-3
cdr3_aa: CATRGLAGGWQDGETTDTQYF
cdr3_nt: TGCGCCACACGAGGGCTAGCGGGAGGGTGGCAAGACGGCGAAACCACAGATACGCAGTATTTT

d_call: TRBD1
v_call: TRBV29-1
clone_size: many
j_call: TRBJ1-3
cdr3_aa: CSVRQGTAGNTIYF
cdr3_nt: TGCAGCGTGAGACAGGGTACCGCTGGAAACACCATATATTTT

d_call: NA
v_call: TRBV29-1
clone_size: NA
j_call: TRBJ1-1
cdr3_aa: CSVGGIRGRTAEAFF
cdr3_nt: TGCAGCGTTGGAGGCATTAGGGGGAGAACGGCTGAAGCTTTCTTT

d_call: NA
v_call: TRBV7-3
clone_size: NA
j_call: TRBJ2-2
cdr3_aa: CASSPGGSSTGELFF
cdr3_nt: TGTGCCAGCAGCCCTGGGGGGAGTTCCACCGGGGAGCTGTTTTTT

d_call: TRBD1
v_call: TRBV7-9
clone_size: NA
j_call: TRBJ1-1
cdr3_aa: CASSLGQPNTEAFF
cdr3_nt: TGTGCCAGCAGCCTGGGACAGCCGAACACTGAAGCTTTCTTT

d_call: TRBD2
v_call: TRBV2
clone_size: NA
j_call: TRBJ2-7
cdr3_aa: CASSEFAGGRYEQYF
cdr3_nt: TGTGCCAGCAGTGAATTTGCGGGAGGTCGGTACGAGCAGTACTTC

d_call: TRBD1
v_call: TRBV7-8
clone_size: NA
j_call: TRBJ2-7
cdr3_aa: CASSPRSPGQDPYEQYF
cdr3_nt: TGTGCCAGCAGCCCCCGGAGCCCGGGACAGGACCCCTACGAGCAGTACTTC

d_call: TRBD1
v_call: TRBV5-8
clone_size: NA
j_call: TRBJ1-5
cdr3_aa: CASSRLRDRGQQPQHF
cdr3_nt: TGTGCCAGCAGCCGTCTCCGGGACAGGGGGCAACAGCCCCAGCATTTT

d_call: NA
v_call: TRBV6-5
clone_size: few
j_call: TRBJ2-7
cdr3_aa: CASRGDSTSYEQYF
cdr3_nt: TGTGCCAGCCGCGGGGACAGTACATCCTACGAGCAGTACTTC

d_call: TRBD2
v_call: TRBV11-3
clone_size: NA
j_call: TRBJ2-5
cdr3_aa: CASSLGGGEETQYF
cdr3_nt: TGTGCCAGCAGCCTCGGGGGGGGCGAAGAGACCCAGTACTTC

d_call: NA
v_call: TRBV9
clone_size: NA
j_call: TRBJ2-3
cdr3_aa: CASSGTASTDTQYF
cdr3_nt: TGTGCCAGCAGCGGGACAGCTAGCACAGATACGCAGTATTTT

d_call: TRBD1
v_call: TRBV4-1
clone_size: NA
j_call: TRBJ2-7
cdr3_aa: CASSQEAGQGRIYEQYF
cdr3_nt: TGCGCCAGCAGCCAAGAGGCGGGACAGGGGAGAATCTACGAGCAGTACTTC

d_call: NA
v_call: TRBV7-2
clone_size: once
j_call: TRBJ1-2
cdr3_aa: CASSPRTAYGYTF
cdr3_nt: TGTGCCAGCAGCCCCAGGACAGCTTATGGCTACACCTTC

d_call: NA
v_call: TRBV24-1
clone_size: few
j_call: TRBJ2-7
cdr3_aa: CATSVTGGGQQYF
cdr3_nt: TGTGCCACCAGTGTAACCGGCGGGGGCCAGCAGTACTTC

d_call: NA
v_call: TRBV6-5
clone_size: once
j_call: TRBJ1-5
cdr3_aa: CASMAGASNQPQHF
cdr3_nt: TGTGCCAGCATGGCGGGGGCTAGCAATCAGCCCCAGCATTTT

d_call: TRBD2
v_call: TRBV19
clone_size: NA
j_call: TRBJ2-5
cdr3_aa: CASSWTSGEETQYF
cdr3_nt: TGTGCCAGTAGTTGGACTAGCGGAGAAGAGACCCAGTACTTC

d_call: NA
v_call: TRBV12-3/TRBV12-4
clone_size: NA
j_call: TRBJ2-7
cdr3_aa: CASSLYSYEQYF
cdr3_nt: TGTGCCAGCAGTTTGTACAGCTACGAGCAGTACTTC

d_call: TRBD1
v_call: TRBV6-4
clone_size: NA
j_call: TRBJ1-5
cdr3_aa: CASTRTGTACWMSNQPQHF
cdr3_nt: TGTGCCAGCACCAGGACCGGGACAGCATGTTGGATGAGCAATCAGCCCCAGCATTTT

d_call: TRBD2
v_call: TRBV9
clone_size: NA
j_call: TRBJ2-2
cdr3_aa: CASSPGLAAGELFF
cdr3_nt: TGTGCCAGCAGCCCCGGACTAGCGGCCGGGGAGCTGTTTTTT